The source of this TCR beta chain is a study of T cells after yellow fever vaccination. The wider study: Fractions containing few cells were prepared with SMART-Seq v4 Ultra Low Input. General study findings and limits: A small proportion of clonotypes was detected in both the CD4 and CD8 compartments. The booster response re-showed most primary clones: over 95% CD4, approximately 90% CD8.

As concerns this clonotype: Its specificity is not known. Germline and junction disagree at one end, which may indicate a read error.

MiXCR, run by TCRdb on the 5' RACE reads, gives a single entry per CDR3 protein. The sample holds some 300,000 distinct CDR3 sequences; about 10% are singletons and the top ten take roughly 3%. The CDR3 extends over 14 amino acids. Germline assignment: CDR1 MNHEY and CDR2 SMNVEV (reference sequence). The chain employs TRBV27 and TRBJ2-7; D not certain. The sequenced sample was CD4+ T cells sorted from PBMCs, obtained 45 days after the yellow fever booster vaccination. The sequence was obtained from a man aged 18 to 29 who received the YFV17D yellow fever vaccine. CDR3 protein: CASSLLSGLGEKYF. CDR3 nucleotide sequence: TGTGCCAGCAGTTTATTGTCGGGTTTAGGCGAGAAGTACTTC.